The 17 T cell receptor beta chains listed next were all sequenced from one sample in a study of CD8 T cells in Susac syndrome. With random hexamers, roughly 0.45 to 1 ug RNA was reverse transcribed. TCRdb used MiXCR to reprocess the immunoSEQ multiplex PCR reads, holding one entry per CDR3 protein. This table has 150,000 or so distinct CDR3 sequences, roughly 95% appearing once. The material sequenced was CD4+ T cells from PBMCs. Source of these receptors: a human donor with Susac syndrome.

As regards this clonotype: One junction end does not reproduce the germline sequence, and a read error may be involved. The chain carries TRBV7-9 and TRBJ1-5; 7 nucleotides agree with TRBD1. The CDR3 covers 14 residues. The germline V gene encodes CDR1 SEHNR and CDR2 FQNEAQ (reference sequence). CDR3 residues: CASSSTGTNQPQLF. CDR3 DNA sequence: TGTGCCAGCTCCTCGACAGGGACTAATCAGCCCCAGCTTTTT.

The chain uses TRBV28 and TRBJ2-3; no definite D call. The CDR3 totals 12 residues. Trimming took off 8 bases at V and 2 bases at J, with 8 bases between the two ends. The germline gives CDR1 MDHEN, CDR2 SYDVKM. Written as DNA, the CDR3 is TGTGCCAGCGCGCTCCTCACAGATACGCAGTATTTT. It is translated as CASALLTDTQYF.

V and J are TRBV4-3 and TRBJ1-2; maybe TRBD1 (5 bases). V was cut by 1 base and J by 5 bases, with 11 bases left in between. The CDR3 has 14 amino acids. Germline-derived CDR1 and CDR2 are LGHNA and YSLEER. This CDR3 is CASSQAREGYGYTF. The CDR3 DNA is TGCGCCAGCAGCCAAGCAAGGGAGGGGTATGGCTACACCTTC.

The chain combines TRBV7-3 with TRBJ2-6, with D uncertain. Germline CDR1 is SGHTA and CDR2 is FQGTGA. The CDR3 covers 14 residues. V was trimmed by 3 bases and J by 1 base, leaving 4 bases between them. CDR3 coding DNA: TGTGCCAGCAGCTTCGATTCTGGGGCCAACGTCCTGACTTTC. It encodes CASSFDSGANVLTF.

The V call is TRBV29-1, the J call TRBJ2-7, with 9 nucleotides matching TRBD1. The CDR3 has 13 amino acids. Looked up from germline, CDR1 is SQVTM and CDR2 is ANQGSEA. With V trimmed by 6 bases and J by 2 bases, 5 bases remained unmatched. The CDR3 DNA reads as TGCAGCGTACAAACAGGGGGCCCCTACGAGCAGTACTTC. Translated: CSVQTGGPYEQYF.

This clonotype was seen once. The chain links TRBV27 to TRBJ2-7; D remains ambiguous. From germline, CDR1 is MNHEY and CDR2 SMNVEV (reference sequence). This CDR3 region has 13 residues. Trimming removed 5 bases from V and 0 bases from J, with 8 bases in between. The CDR3 DNA reads as TGTGCCAGCAGTGTGCGGAACTCCTACGAGCAGTACTTC. Amino acid sequence: CASSVRNSYEQYF.

The V and J genes are TRBV27 and TRBJ1-5; no definite D call. The CDR3 runs to 16 residues. The V and J ends lost 3 bases and 4 bases respectively, with 16 bases between them. In germline, CDR1 is MNHEY, CDR2 SMNVEV (reference sequence). The DNA of the CDR3 is TGTGCCAGCAGTTTCCGATCCCGCGACACGAATCAGCCCCAGCATTTT. It codes for CASSFRSRDTNQPQHF.

The CDR3 reads CASSLATGNSETQYF. CDR3 nucleotides: TGTGCCAGCAGCTTGGCCACAGGGAATTCAGAGACCCAGTACTTC. The V and J genes are TRBV5-4 and TRBJ2-5; TRBD1 might be the D (6 bases). V lost 0 bases, J lost 4 bases, and 13 bases lay in between. CDR1 and CDR2 (germline): SGHNT, YYREEE (reference sequence). The CDR3 covers 15 residues.

This clonotype appeared once. This chain connects TRBV9 to TRBJ2-3; D is unresolved. Germline V gene data show CDR1 as SGDLS and CDR2 as YYNGEE. V gave up 2 bases and J gave up 2 bases, with 9 bases separating them. This CDR3 has 14 amino acids. CDR3 bases: TGTGCCAGCAGCGTTGGACCCTCCACAGATACGCAGTATTTT. Amino acids: CASSVGPSTDTQYF.

DNA for the CDR3: TGTGCCACCAGTGACCCGGACACTTACGAGCAGTACTTC. This gives the protein CATSDPDTYEQYF. V and J are TRBV24-1 and TRBJ2-7; D may be TRBD1 (5 bases). CDR1 KGHDR and CDR2 SFDVKD come from the germline V gene. The V end lost 4 bases, the J end lost 4 bases, and 10 bases lay between the germline ends. The CDR3 covers 13 residues.

The genes are TRBV7-8 and TRBJ2-2, with D perhaps matching TRBD1 or TRBD2 (7 bases each). The germline V gene encodes CDR1 SGHVS and CDR2 FQNEAQ. The CDR3 consists of 16 residues. Trimming took 5 bases from V and 4 from J, leaving 17 bases between them. The CDR3 is CASSQGGALFTGELFF. CDR3 DNA sequence: TGTGCCAGCAGCCAGGGGGGGGCCCTCTTCACCGGGGAGCTGTTTTTT.

The chain combines TRBV7-2 with TRBJ2-6; TRBD1 aligns across 7 bases. CDR1 is SGHTA, CDR2 FQGNSA, per germline. The CDR3 is 17 amino acids. V dropped 1 base and J dropped 2; count of bases not matched to a gene: 5. In nucleotides, the CDR3 is TGTGCCAGCAGCTTAGTCGTCGGACAGGCTGGGGCCAACGTCCTGACTTTC. This translates into CASSLVVGQAGANVLTF.

V and J are TRBV28 and TRBJ1-2; 8 bases agree with TRBD1. Germline values: CDR1 MDHEN, CDR2 SYDVKM. The ends lost 3 bases at V and 8 bases at J; junction bases unmatched: 5. There are 13 residues in the CDR3. CDR3 sequence (DNA): TGTGCCAGCAGTTTGACAGGGGCGGAAGGCTACACCTTC. Amino acids: CASSLTGAEGYTF.

The chain is built from TRBV12-3 or TRBV12-4 and TRBJ2-3; no reliable D call. The V end was cut by 3 bases, the J end by 10 bases, with 11 bases between. The CDR3 spans 12 residues. The CDR3 DNA sequence: TGTGCCAGCAGTTTGACCTCAAGAGCGCAGTATTTT. Translated: CASSLTSRAQYF.

This clonotype is a singleton in its sample. The V and J genes are TRBV30 and TRBJ2-4; D not resolved. Deletions cut 4 bases from V and 0 bases from J, with 7 bases between. There are 13 residues in the CDR3. Germline V lookup: CDR1 GTSNPN, CDR2 SVGIG (reference sequence). The CDR3 DNA reads TGTGCCTGGAAGATGCTAGCCAAAAACATTCAGTACTTC. This translates into CAWKMLAKNIQYF.

The V gene is TRBV5-6, the J gene TRBJ1-6; D remains ambiguous. Trimming took off 4 bases at V and 5 bases at J, with 16 bases between the two ends. This CDR3 has 16 residues. The germline V gene has CDR1 SGHDT and CDR2 YYEEEE. The CDR3 protein is CASSPDRGINNSPLHF. CDR3 bases: TGTGCCAGCAGCCCGGACCGCGGAATTAATAATTCACCCCTCCACTTT.

With regard to this clonotype: Here the CDR3 omits its conserved ending phenylalanine or tryptophan, so a read error is the likely source. The DNA is omitted, as the CDR3 cannot be located on it reliably, and the CDR3 follows TCRdb's listing. This chain links TRBV20-1 with TRBJ1-2; the tabulated D call, TRBD1, remains unverified against the DNA. CDR1 DFQATT and CDR2 SNEGSKA come from the germline V gene (reference sequence). The CDR3 length equals 13 residues, ends included. This CDR3 is CSARDPGQVPPAI.